These T cell receptor beta chains were read from a single sample in a study of regulatory T cells in long-lasting Graves disease. TCRdb re-analysed the multiplex PCR reads in MiXCR, keeping a single row per CDR3 protein. The repertoire consists of 250,000 to 300,000 distinct CDR3 sequences, with around 20% occurring once and the leading ten covering about 61%. Sequencing used peripheral blood mononuclear cells (PBMCs), obtained when the disease was refractory, from a patient treated with antithyroid drugs. These receptor sequences come from a female donor with Graves disease. CDR3s include the opening cysteine and the closing phenylalanine or tryptophan. A D gene is named only where the DNA matches it firmly. The listing skips clone size in some rows; elsewhere it reads once, few, many or a size class.

>TRBJ2-7|NA|TRBV30|NA
CALTDGQTAEYEQYF
TGTGCCTTAACGGATGGTCAGACAGCCGAATACGAGCAGTACTTC
>TRBJ1-6|NA|TRBV13|many
CASSHTGGDNSPLHF
TGTGCCAGCAGTCATACAGGCGGGGATAATTCACCCCTCCACTTT
>TRBJ2-6|NA|TRBV12-3/TRBV12-4|many
CASREDGANVLTF
TGTGCCAGCAGGGAGGATGGGGCCAACGTCCTGACTTTC
>TRBJ1-1|NA|TRBV12-3/TRBV12-4|many
CASSPTAGQGQAFF
TGTGCCAGCAGTCCCACGGCGGGCCAGGGTCAAGCTTTCTTT
>TRBJ1-3|TRBD1|TRBV9|NA
CASSGQGRGNTIYF
TGTGCCAGCAGCGGACAGGGGCGAGGAAACACCATATATTTT
>TRBJ2-4|TRBD2|TRBV6-2/TRBV6-3|many
CASSQSGLAVAKNIQYF
TGTGCCAGCAGCCAGTCGGGACTAGCGGTAGCCAAAAACATTCAGTACTTC
>TRBJ1-1|NA|TRBV6-2/TRBV6-3|many
CASSSGTSDTEAFF
TGTGCCAGCAGTTCTGGGACAAGTGACACTGAAGCTTTCTTT
>TRBJ2-5|NA|TRBV7-3|NA
CARTPGAQTRETQYF
TGTGCCAGGACCCCAGGAGCGCAAACCCGGGAGACCCAGTACTTC
>TRBJ1-2|TRBD1|TRBV7-2|once
CASSPTGGQGYTF
TGTGCCAGCAGCCCGACAGGGGGCCAGGGCTACACCTTC
>TRBJ1-4|NA|TRBV4-3|NA
CASSQMGTTNEKLFF
TGCGCCAGCAGCCAGATGGGGACAACTAATGAAAAACTGTTTTTT
>TRBJ2-2|NA|TRBV7-9|NA
CASSSSPGSDGGGELFF
TGTGCCAGCAGCTCCAGCCCGGGATCTGACGGCGGCGGGGAGCTGTTTTTT
>TRBJ2-3|TRBD2|TRBV28|NA
CASSPMAGEMNTQYF
TGTGCCAGCAGTCCCATGGCGGGGGAGATGAATACGCAGTATTTT
>TRBJ2-7|TRBD2|TRBV18|few
CASSLSGRTDEQYF
TGTGCCAGCTCACTAAGCGGGAGGACCGACGAGCAGTACTTC
>TRBJ2-2|NA|TRBV28|many
CASSPRARGSLTGELFF
TGTGCCAGCAGCCCTAGGGCTCGGGGGAGCCTTACCGGGGAGCTGTTTTTT
>TRBJ2-1|NA|TRBV7-2|NA
CASSLAARPSSYNEQFF
TGTGCCAGCAGCTTAGCGGCGCGACCGAGCTCCTACAATGAGCAGTTCTTC
>TRBJ2-7|NA|TRBV25-1|few
CASSEGGHTYEQYF
TGTGCCAGCAGTGAAGGGGGACACACCTACGAGCAGTACTTC
>TRBJ2-5|TRBD2|TRBV5-1|NA
CASSSLAGGNPQETQYF
TGCGCCAGCAGCTCCTTAGCGGGAGGGAACCCCCAAGAGACCCAGTACTTC
>TRBJ1-2|TRBD1|TRBV28|few
CASSLYRGGYTF
TGTGCCAGCAGTTTGTACAGGGGCGGCTACACCTTC
>TRBJ2-1|TRBD2|TRBV12-3/TRBV12-4|NA
CASSFTATSGSSSYNEQFF
TGTGCCAGCAGTTTTACTGCGACTAGCGGGAGTTCGTCCTACAATGAGCAGTTCTTC
>TRBJ2-7|NA|TRBV6-2/TRBV6-3|NA
CASSETDGTYEQYF
TGTGCCAGCAGTGAGACCGACGGAACCTACGAGCAGTACTTC
>TRBJ1-2|TRBD1|TRBV15|many
CATSRDRSYGYTF
TGTGCCACCAGCCGGGACAGGTCCTATGGCTACACCTTC
>TRBJ1-5|NA|TRBV2|many
CASSGTENQPQHF
TGTGCCAGCAGTGGGACGGAGAATCAGCCCCAGCATTTT
>TRBJ1-1|NA|TRBV4-3|NA
CASSQDQRRNTEAFF
TGCGCCAGCAGCCAAGATCAGAGGAGGAACACTGAAGCTTTCTTT
>TRBJ2-5|NA|TRBV6-2/TRBV6-3|many
CASSSAGLKTQYF
TGTGCCAGCAGTTCCGCAGGGCTGAAGACCCAGTACTTC
>TRBJ2-6|NA|TRBV29-1|NA
CSVVEQGISGANVLTF
TGCAGCGTTGTCGAGCAGGGAATCTCTGGGGCCAACGTCCTGACTTTC
>TRBJ2-7|NA|TRBV28|many
CASSLGGGGYYEQYF
TGTGCCAGCAGTTTAGGAGGGGGGGGTTACTACGAGCAGTACTTC
>TRBJ1-1|NA|TRBV27|NA
CASSIRENTEAFF
TGTGCCAGCAGCATCCGGGAGAACACTGAAGCTTTCTTT
>TRBJ2-7|NA|TRBV2|many
CASNGGPSRYEQYF
TGTGCCAGCAACGGGGGGCCATCTAGATACGAGCAGTACTTC
>TRBJ2-3|TRBD2|TRBV28|NA
CASSLGLGHSTDTQYF
TGTGCCAGCAGTTTGGGACTAGGCCATAGCACAGATACGCAGTATTTT